This TCR beta chain was profiled in a study of T cell changes during pregnancy in multiple sclerosis (dated by TCRdb to between 2018 and 2020). For the wider study: The study examined how the T cell repertoire changed over the course of pregnancy in women with multiple sclerosis.

Receptor libraries were prepared by the immunoSEQ multiplex PCR assay. The immuneACCESS repertoire file appears here via TCRdb, limited to in-frame rearrangements. These files lack a portion of the clones; in checked studies, under half of the deficit traces to unresolved V genes, and the cause of the others is not known. The sample profile shows approximately 99,000 clones; 90% of them were found once. The ten largest account for approximately 0.76% of the sample. With respect to this clone: No cognate antigen has been identified for it. Nothing much larger sits one base from this clone, and base qualities are not available.

The CDR3, cysteine through phenylalanine, is 14 amino acids long. CDR3 DNA is the only sequence kept; it has 42 bases, read in frame from the first base. CDR1 and CDR2 are read off the germline V gene as SGHDT and YYEEEE. V and J lose 4 bases and 4 bases, and a span of 15 bases separates them. Recombination joined TRBV5-6 with TRBJ2-7, with an unclear D gene assignment. The sequence came from a female donor in good health, enrolled as a control in a pregnancy study. Sequences were derived from peripheral blood, sampled in the second trimester of pregnancy. The CDR3 has the sequence CASSSRGTGYEQYF. The nucleotides are TGTGCCAGCAGCAGCCGAGGCACTGGGTACGAGCAGTACTTC.